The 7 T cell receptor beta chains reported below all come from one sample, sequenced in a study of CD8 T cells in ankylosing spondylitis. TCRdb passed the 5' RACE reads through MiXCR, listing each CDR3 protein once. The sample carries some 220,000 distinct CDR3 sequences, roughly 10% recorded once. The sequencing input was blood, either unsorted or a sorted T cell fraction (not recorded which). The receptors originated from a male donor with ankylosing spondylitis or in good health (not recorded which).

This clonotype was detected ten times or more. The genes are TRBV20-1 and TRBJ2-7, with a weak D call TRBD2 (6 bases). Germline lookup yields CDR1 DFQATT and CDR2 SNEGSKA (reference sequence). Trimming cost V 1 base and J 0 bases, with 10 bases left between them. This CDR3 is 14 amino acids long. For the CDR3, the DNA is TGCAGTGCTAGAGCGGACGGGAGCTCCTACGAGCAGTACTTC. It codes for CSARADGSSYEQYF.

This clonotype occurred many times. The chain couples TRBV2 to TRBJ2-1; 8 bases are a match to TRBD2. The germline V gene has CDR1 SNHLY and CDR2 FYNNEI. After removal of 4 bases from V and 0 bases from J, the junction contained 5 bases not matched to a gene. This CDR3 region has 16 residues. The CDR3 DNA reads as TGTGCCAGCAGTGCAGGGACTAGTCCCTCCTACAATGAGCAGTTCTTC. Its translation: CASSAGTSPSYNEQFF.

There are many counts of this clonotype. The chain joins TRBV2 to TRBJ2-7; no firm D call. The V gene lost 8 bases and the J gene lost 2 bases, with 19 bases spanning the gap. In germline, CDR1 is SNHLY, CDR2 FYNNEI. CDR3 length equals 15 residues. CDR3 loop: CASGIDPQTAYEQYF. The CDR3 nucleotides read TGTGCCAGCGGGATCGACCCCCAAACAGCCTACGAGCAGTACTTC.

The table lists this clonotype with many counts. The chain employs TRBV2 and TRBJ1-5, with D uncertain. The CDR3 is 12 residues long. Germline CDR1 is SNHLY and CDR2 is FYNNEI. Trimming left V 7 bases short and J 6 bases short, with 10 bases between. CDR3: CASTTAGQPQHF. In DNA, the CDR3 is TGTGCCAGCACTACGGCGGGTCAGCCCCAGCATTTT.

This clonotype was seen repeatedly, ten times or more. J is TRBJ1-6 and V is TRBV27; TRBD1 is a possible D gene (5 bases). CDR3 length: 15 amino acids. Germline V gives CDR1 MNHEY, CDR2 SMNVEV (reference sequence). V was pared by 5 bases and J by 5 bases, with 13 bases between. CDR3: CASSTEGRDNSPLHF. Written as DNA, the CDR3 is TGTGCCAGCAGTACGGAGGGGCGGGATAATTCACCCCTCCACTTT.

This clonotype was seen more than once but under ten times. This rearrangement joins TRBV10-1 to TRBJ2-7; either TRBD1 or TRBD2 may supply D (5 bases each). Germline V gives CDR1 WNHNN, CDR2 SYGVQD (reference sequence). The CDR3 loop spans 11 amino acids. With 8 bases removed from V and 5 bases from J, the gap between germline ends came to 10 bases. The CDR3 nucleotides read TGCGCCAGCGGGGACGGGCACGAGCAGTACTTC. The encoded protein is CASGDGHEQYF.

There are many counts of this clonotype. CDR3 amino acids: CASSRGITGAGNQPQHF. The CDR3 DNA is TGCGCCAGCAGCCGTGGGATTACAGGGGCGGGCAATCAGCCCCAGCATTTT. This sequence joins TRBV4-1 and TRBJ1-5, with TRBD1 matching over 7 bases. V was clipped by 4 bases and J by 2 bases; unmatched bases: 11. The V gene's germline CDR1 is MGHRA and CDR2 YSYEKL. This CDR3 is 17 amino acids long.